Shown below are 27 T cell receptor beta chains from a single sample sequenced in a study of OX40 agonist ivuxolimab in advanced cancers. The repertoire was sequenced with immunoSEQ multiplex PCR; TCRdb's copy has only in-frame clones and lacks some. The table includes tens of thousands of clones, roughly 90% detected once. The sequenced sample was CD4+ or CD8+ T cells sorted from blood, obtained in a trial of the OX40 agonist ivuxolimab. The source of these receptors is an adult with an advanced solid tumor such as melanoma, head and neck, liver or kidney cancer.

A single count supports this clone. The gene calls are TRBV29-1 and TRBJ2-7; 7 nucleotides agree with TRBD1. From germline, CDR1 is SQVTM and CDR2 ANQGSEA. With 4 bases clipped from V and 1 base from J, the junction kept 7 bases outside the gene matches. The length of the CDR3 is 14 residues. The CDR3: CSVADRASSYEQYF. CDR3 bases: TGCAGCGTTGCCGACAGGGCCAGTTCCTACGAGCAGTACTTC.

In DNA form, the CDR3 reads TGTGCCAGCAGCTTACCGGGAGGGGCTGAGACCCAGTACTTC. Translation: CASSLPGGAETQYF. J is TRBJ2-5 and V is TRBV7-9; TRBD2 matches at 8 bases. Germline loops: CDR1 SEHNR, CDR2 FQNEAQ (reference sequence). With V trimmed by 2 bases and J by 5 bases, 4 bases remained unmatched. This CDR3 spans 14 amino acids.

The V and J genes are TRBV6-6 and TRBJ1-2, with D uncertain. Between the trimmed V and J ends, which lost 8 bases and 4 bases, there was a span of 20 bases. The CDR3 spans 15 residues. CDR1 is MNHNY, CDR2 SVGAGI, per germline (reference sequence). In DNA, the CDR3 is TGTGCCAGCGGAGCTCCCGGGGAATGGAGCTATGGCTACACCTTC. Encoded protein: CASGAPGEWSYGYTF.

The chain uses TRBV18 and TRBJ2-3; 9 bases line up with TRBD2. V shed 3 bases, J shed 0 bases, and the junction held 4 bases outside the gene matches. Germline V gene sequence: CDR1 KGHSH, CDR2 LQKENI. The CDR3 spans 16 residues. CDR3 nucleotides: TGTGCCAGCTCACCGCCTAGCGGGATTAGCACAGATACGCAGTATTTT. Translation gives CASSPPSGISTDTQYF.

This clone was seen a few times. The chain uses TRBV28 and TRBJ2-1; 7 bases align to TRBD1. Germline lookup yields CDR1 MDHEN and CDR2 SYDVKM. The ends lost 1 base at V and 6 bases at J; junction bases unmatched: 6. The CDR3 loop spans 15 amino acids. The CDR3 spells CASSLLGQPSNEQFF. The CDR3 DNA follows: TGTGCCAGCAGTTTATTGGGACAGCCCTCCAATGAGCAGTTCTTC. Variable domain in full (rest from reference TRBV28 and TRBJ2-1): DVKVTQSSRYLVKRTGEKVFLECVQDMDHENMFWYRQDPGLGLRLIYFSYDVKMKEKGDIPEGYSVSREKKERFSLILESASTNQTSMYLCASSLLGQPSNEQFFGPGTRLTVL.

V is TRBV4-3 and J is TRBJ1-1; weak D call: TRBD1 (5 bases). V gave up 5 bases and J gave up 3 bases, with 16 bases separating them. Per germline, CDR1 LGHNA and CDR2 YSLEER. CDR3 length: 15 amino acids. DNA for the CDR3: TGCGCCAGCAGCTTGACAGTGGGTGTTTACACTGAAGCTTTCTTT. This gives the protein CASSLTVGVYTEAFF.

This chain links TRBV30 with TRBJ2-3; D perhaps matches TRBD1 (6 bases). The V gene lost 0 bases and the J gene lost 2 bases, with 12 bases spanning the gap. In germline, CDR1 is GTSNPN, CDR2 SVGIG (reference sequence). CDR3 length: 15 residues. Here the CDR3 DNA reads TGTGCCTGGAGTGTACCCAGGGGTCTCACAGATACGCAGTATTTT. It translates to CAWSVPRGLTDTQYF. The entire variable domain, with the rest obtained from reference TRBV30 and TRBJ2-3, is as follows: SQTIHQWPATLVQPVGSPLSLECTVEGTSNPNLYWYRQAAGRGLQLLFYSVGIGQISSEVPQNLSASRPQDRQFILSSKKLLLSDSGFYLCAWSVPRGLTDTQYFGPGTRLTVL.

This chain links TRBV14 with TRBJ1-1; D is perhaps TRBD1 (6 bases). V was pared by 2 bases and J by 1 base, with 11 bases between. This CDR3 comprises 15 residues. The germline gives CDR1 SGHDN, CDR2 FVKESK. The CDR3 sequence: CASSQPRDTNTEAFF. In nucleotides, the CDR3 is TGTGCCAGCAGCCAACCCCGGGACACGAACACTGAAGCTTTCTTT.

J is TRBJ2-2 and V is TRBV28, with D perhaps matching TRBD2 (5 bases). This CDR3 region has 13 residues. The germline V and J ends were trimmed by 3 bases and 5 bases, with 7 bases remaining between them. Germline assignment: CDR1 MDHEN and CDR2 SYDVKM. CDR3 protein: CASSFRRTGELFF. The CDR3 nucleotides are TGTGCCAGCAGTTTTCGGAGGACCGGGGAGCTGTTTTTT.

The chain carries TRBV27 and TRBJ2-7; 14 bases fit TRBD2. V lost 10 bases, J lost 6 bases, and 11 bases stayed unmatched. Germline V gene data show CDR1 as MNHEY and CDR2 as SMNVEV (reference sequence). This CDR3 has 15 residues. The CDR3 region is CATRLAGGPMGEQYF. In DNA, the CDR3 is TGTGCCACCCGACTAGCGGGAGGGCCCATGGGCGAGCAGTACTTC.

This clone occurred a few times. The CDR3 is CASSGTGLTTGPQHF. CDR3 DNA: TGTGCCAGCAGCGGGACAGGGCTAACCACGGGGCCCCAGCATTTT. The chain links TRBV7-9 to TRBJ1-5; 9 positions match TRBD1. Unmatched junction bases numbered 11, after V lost 5 bases and J lost 9 bases. The CDR3 sequence is 15 residues long. Germline V gene data show CDR1 as SEHNR and CDR2 as FQNEAQ (reference sequence).

The genes are TRBV6-1 and TRBJ2-5; 7 bases are shared with TRBD2. There are 15 residues in the CDR3. Germline V gives CDR1 MNHNS, CDR2 SASEGT. J gave up 2 bases and V 6 bases, and 9 bases lay outside the gene matches. For the CDR3, the DNA is TGTGCCAGCAGCGCTTGGGGGGGTGGTCAAGAGACCCAGTACTTC. It specifies CASSAWGGGQETQYF.

This clone was detected only a few times. The chain is built from TRBV27 and TRBJ2-3; TRBD2 agrees at 7 bases. The CDR3 spans 13 residues. V dropped 6 bases and J dropped 1; count of bases not matched to a gene: 1. Per germline, CDR1 MNHEY and CDR2 SMNVEV (reference sequence). The CDR3 sequence is CASRLAGTDTQYF. The CDR3 nucleotides read TGTGCCAGCAGGCTAGCGGGCACAGATACGCAGTATTTT.

The V and J genes are TRBV9 and TRBJ2-3; a weak D match, TRBD2 (5 bases). Per germline, CDR1 SGDLS and CDR2 YYNGEE. The CDR3 is 15 amino acids. Trimming left V 1 base short and J 2 bases short, with 11 bases between. Here the CDR3 DNA reads TGTGCCAGCAGCGTACTAGGACTCTCCACAGATACGCAGTATTTT. Residues: CASSVLGLSTDTQYF.

This chain links TRBV5-4 with TRBJ2-7; D is possibly TRBD2 (6 bases). Germline-derived CDR1 and CDR2 are SGHNT and YYREEE (reference sequence). This CDR3 region has 14 residues. Between the trimmed V and J ends, which lost 0 bases and 0 bases, there was a span of 7 bases. In nucleotides, the CDR3 is TGTGCCAGCAGCTTGGCCGGGGGCTCCTACGAGCAGTACTTC. Protein sequence: CASSLAGGSYEQYF.

The chain has TRBV7-2 and TRBJ2-1; the match to TRBD2 covers 8 bases. This CDR3 has 15 amino acids. Germline V gene sequence: CDR1 SGHTA, CDR2 FQGNSA. J lost 6 bases, V lost 7 bases, and 11 bases had no gene match. CDR3 DNA: TGTGCCAGCACCCCCAGCGGGAGTGTGATCAATGAGCAGTTCTTC. Its protein is CASTPSGSVINEQFF.

The chain is built from TRBV4-1 and TRBJ2-7; perhaps TRBD2 as D (5 bases). This CDR3 comprises 15 residues. V lost 1 base and J lost 2, with 12 bases in between. From germline, CDR1 is MGHRA and CDR2 YSYEKL. The CDR3 spells CASSQVDAGAYEQYF. In DNA form, the CDR3 reads TGCGCCAGCAGCCAAGTCGATGCGGGTGCCTACGAGCAGTACTTC.

This chain uses TRBV28 with TRBJ2-2; 12 bases align to TRBD2. Germline loops: CDR1 MDHEN, CDR2 SYDVKM. CDR3 length equals 16 residues. The V segment lost 6 bases and the J segment 3 bases; nucleotides outside the gene matches: 5. For the CDR3, the DNA is TGTGCCAGCAGCAGCAGACTAGCGGGAGACACCGGGGAGCTGTTTTTT. Protein: CASSSRLAGDTGELFF.

This chain joins TRBV7-9 and TRBJ2-7; D might be TRBD2 (6 bases). V was clipped by 0 bases and J by 2 bases, with 14 bases between them. The CDR3 has 16 amino acids. Germline V gene sequence: CDR1 SEHNR, CDR2 FQNEAQ (reference sequence). For the CDR3, the DNA is TGTGCCAGCAGCTTAGCGATCGGCGGGGAACCCTACGAGCAGTACTTC. Its protein product is CASSLAIGGEPYEQYF.

The J gene is TRBJ2-5, the V gene TRBV7-9; 7 nucleotides align to TRBD1. Germline values: CDR1 SEHNR, CDR2 FQNEAQ (reference sequence). V was pared by 6 bases and J by 1 base, with 8 bases of the junction left unmatched. The CDR3 extends over 15 amino acids. CDR3 residues: CASSIIDRAQETQYF. CDR3 DNA sequence: TGTGCCAGCAGTATAATAGACAGGGCCCAAGAGACCCAGTACTTC. Together with reference TRBV7-9 and TRBJ2-5, the CDR3 gives the full variable domain: DTGVSQNPRHKITKRGQNVTFRCDPISEHNRLYWYRQTLGQGPEFLTYFQNEAQLEKSRLLSDRFSAERPKGSFSTLEIQRTEQGDSAMYLCASSIIDRAQETQYFGPGTRLLVL.

The chain is built from TRBV28 and TRBJ1-1; 10 bases match TRBD1. The J segment lost 0 bases and the V segment lost 3 bases, leaving 10 bases of the junction unmatched. The CDR3 runs 18 residues. CDR1 is MDHEN, CDR2 SYDVKM, per germline. Here the CDR3 reads CASSFDRTGGLLNTEAFF. The DNA for the CDR3 is TGTGCCAGCAGTTTTGACCGGACAGGGGGACTGTTGAACACTGAAGCTTTCTTT.

The rearrangement joins TRBV4-1 to TRBJ2-5; possible D gene TRBD1, 6 bases. V shed 1 base and J shed 4 bases, with 13 bases lying between them. The length of the CDR3 is 15 residues. Germline V gene lookup returns CDR1 MGHRA and CDR2 YSYEKL. As DNA, the CDR3 is TGCGCCAGCAGCCAAGTACAGGGATTCGCAGAGACCCAGTACTTC. This gives the protein CASSQVQGFAETQYF.

The chain combines TRBV29-1 with TRBJ2-2; D gene unclear. The CDR3 loop spans 11 amino acids. Trimming removed 3 bases at V and 4 bases at J, with 3 bases between. Germline CDR1 SQVTM, CDR2 ANQGSEA. The CDR3 bases are TGCAGCGTTGATTCCACCGGGGAGCTGTTTTTT. Translated: CSVDSTGELFF.

The CDR3 sequence: CASSVEGLSTEAFF. DNA for the CDR3: TGTGCCAGCAGCGTAGAGGGTCTTAGCACTGAAGCTTTCTTT. The J gene is TRBJ1-1, the V gene TRBV9; unclear D gene. This CDR3 is 14 amino acids long. The germline gives CDR1 SGDLS, CDR2 YYNGEE. Trimming cost V 0 bases and J 4 bases, with 10 bases left between them.

The chain employs TRBV6-5 and TRBJ1-1; D is undetermined. V was shortened by 2 bases and J by 7 bases, with 5 bases between the two germline ends. The CDR3 runs 11 residues. Germline loops: CDR1 MNHEY, CDR2 SVGAGI. In DNA form, the CDR3 reads TGTGCCAGCAGTTACGCCAATGAAGCTTTCTTT. It specifies CASSYANEAFF.

The genes are TRBV7-9 and TRBJ2-7, with no clear D. Germline V CDR1 and CDR2: SEHNR, FQNEAQ (reference sequence). V lost 2 bases and J 4 bases, leaving 3 bases between the germline ends. There are 11 residues in the CDR3. The CDR3 region is CASSLLYEQYF. Written as DNA, the CDR3 is TGTGCCAGCAGCTTACTTTACGAGCAGTACTTC.

V is TRBV18 and J is TRBJ1-1; 8 positions match TRBD1. The CDR3 extends over 17 amino acids. Trimming at V came to 3 bases and at J to 1 base, leaving 10 bases not matched to a gene. Germline CDR1 KGHSH, CDR2 LQKENI. The CDR3: CASSPRGIGTGNTEAFF. The CDR3 DNA is TGTGCCAGCTCACCTCGCGGTATCGGGACAGGGAACACTGAAGCTTTCTTT.